The 23 T cell receptor beta chains below all came from one sample that was sequenced in a study of a mutant IDH1 vaccine in newly diagnosed glioma. Regarding time point: week 5, during vaccination. With topical imiquimod, each dose of the vaccine consisted of 300 ug of mutant IDH1 20-mer peptide. Measured with immunoSEQ multiplex PCR; TCRdb has only the in-frame clones, and not every one. This table has some 51,000 clones, roughly 78% appearing once. These receptors are not linked to any known antigen. Material: PBMCs, obtained from a glioma patient whose treatment included an IDH1 peptide vaccine. The receptor source for this set is a man aged 45-60 years with glioma.

V and J are TRBV19 and TRBJ1-5; D uncertain. The CDR3 covers 17 residues. Germline CDR1 is LNHDA and CDR2 is SQIVND (reference sequence). V shed 4 bases and J shed 0 bases, with 16 bases lying between them. DNA of the CDR3: TGTGCCAGTAGTACTCGACGGTTCCCTTATAGCAATCAGCCCCAGCATTTT. Its protein is CASSTRRFPYSNQPQHF.

The chain links TRBV5-1 to TRBJ2-1; tentatively, D is TRBD2 (7 bases). Looked up from germline, CDR1 is SGHRS and CDR2 is YFSETQ. This CDR3 is 14 amino acids long. Trimming shortened V by 4 bases and J by 4 bases, and 12 bases separated the two germline ends. The CDR3, as DNA: TGCGCCAGCAGCGTAGGGGGGGAGTACAATGAGCAGTTCTTC. Residues: CASSVGGEYNEQFF.

This clone was recorded a few times. Other DNA sequences of this sample code for an identical CDR3. The chain carries TRBV7-9 and TRBJ1-1; D is uncertain. The length of the CDR3 is 13 residues. V lost 1 base to trimming and J lost 1 base, with 4 bases between them. Germline CDR1 SEHNR, CDR2 FQNEAQ (reference sequence). The CDR3 sequence: CASSLGANTEAFF. The CDR3 DNA sequence: TGTGCCAGCAGCTTAGGGGCGAACACTGAAGCTTTCTTT.

J is TRBJ2-5 and V is TRBV18; 8 bases map to TRBD1. The J call may be incorrect, as the DNA end agrees better with TRBJ2-7. Germline values: CDR1 KGHSH, CDR2 LQKENI. The CDR3 consists of 12 residues. The CDR3 is CATKGQDYEQYF. CDR3 sequence (DNA): TGTGCCACCAAGGGACAGGACTACGAGCAGTACTTC.

The genes are TRBV10-3 and TRBJ2-1; D is perhaps TRBD1 (6 bases). In germline, CDR1 is ENHRY, CDR2 SYGVKD. The V end was cut by 3 bases, the J end by 6 bases, with 12 bases between. The CDR3 runs 14 residues. CDR3 region: CAISDTGTGNEQFF. The CDR3 DNA sequence: TGTGCCATCAGTGATACAGGGACGGGCAATGAGCAGTTCTTC.

The chain employs TRBV30 and TRBJ1-3; TRBD1 might be the D (5 bases). This CDR3 comprises 14 residues. The V end was cut by 3 bases, the J end by 0 bases, with 9 bases between. The germline CDR1 and CDR2 sequences are GTSNPN and SVGIG (reference sequence). The CDR3 sequence: CAWSQGPSGNTIYF. The CDR3 DNA is TGTGCCTGGAGCCAGGGCCCCTCTGGAAACACCATATATTTT. Looking up the rest from reference TRBV30 and TRBJ1-3 gives the full variable domain: SQTIHQWPATLVQPVGSPLSLECTVEGTSNPNLYWYRQAAGRGLQLLFYSVGIGQISSEVPQNLSASRPQDRQFILSSKKLLLSDSGFYLCAWSQGPSGNTIYFGEGSWLTVV.

This clone was detected only once. DNA for the CDR3: TGTGCCACCAGTAGGACCGGGACATCTAGGGAAAAACTGTTTTTT. Translating it yields CATSRTGTSREKLFF. The rearrangement joins TRBV15 to TRBJ1-4; D might be TRBD1 (6 bases). The V gene lost 6 bases and the J gene lost 8 bases, with 19 bases spanning the gap. The CDR3 is made up of 15 amino acids. CDR1 LNHNV and CDR2 YYDKDF come from the germline V gene (reference sequence).

The chain uses TRBV5-1 and TRBJ2-7; D not certain. This CDR3 contains 12 residues. CDR1 SGHRS and CDR2 YFSETQ come from the germline V gene. V was clipped by 3 bases and J by 6 bases, with 10 bases between them. CDR3: CASSSGRSEQYF. The CDR3 bases are TGCGCCAGCAGCTCCGGACGGAGCGAGCAGTACTTC.

A single count supports this clone. CDR3 sequence: CASSYTGEEKLFF. The CDR3 coding sequence is TGTGCCAGCAGTTACACAGGGGAGGAAAAACTGTTTTTT. The chain recombines TRBV6-5 with TRBJ1-4; 7 bases map to TRBD1. The CDR3 is 13 residues long. V shed 2 bases, J shed 8 bases, and the junction held 2 bases outside the gene matches. Germline V lookup: CDR1 MNHEY, CDR2 SVGAGI.

There are a few counts of this clone. This chain joins TRBV4-2 and TRBJ1-5, with 9 positions matching TRBD1. Germline CDR1 LGHNA, CDR2 YNFKEQ. The ends lost 5 bases at V and 0 bases at J; junction bases unmatched: 5. This CDR3 has 16 amino acids. The CDR3 sequence is CASSGQGFDSNQPQHF. CDR3 coding DNA: TGTGCCAGCAGCGGACAGGGGTTTGATAGCAATCAGCCCCAGCATTTT.

This clone was seen a handful of times. The chain carries TRBV7-9 and TRBJ2-7; D might be TRBD1 (6 bases). CDR1 and CDR2 (germline): SEHNR, FQNEAQ (reference sequence). The CDR3 totals 13 residues. V shed 7 bases and J shed 3 bases, with 13 bases lying between them. The CDR3 here is CASTVEGVYEQYF. As DNA, the CDR3 is TGTGCCAGCACCGTTGAGGGGGTCTACGAGCAGTACTTC.

Comments on this clone: Other DNA variants within this sample encode the same CDR3. The chain employs TRBV27 and TRBJ2-7; D is uncertain. Germline lookup yields CDR1 MNHEY and CDR2 SMNVEV (reference sequence). The CDR3 loop spans 14 amino acids. Trimming took 3 bases from V and 1 from J, leaving 10 bases between them. The CDR3 DNA reads TGTGCCAGCAGTTTGACGGGTGGGTCCTACGAGCAGTACTTC. Translated, it gives CASSLTGGSYEQYF.

The J gene is TRBJ1-5, the V gene TRBV7-8; D may be TRBD1 (6 bases). The length of the CDR3 is 13 residues. Trimming took off 1 base at V and 13 bases at J, with 14 bases between the two ends. In germline, CDR1 is SGHVS, CDR2 FQNEAQ. CDR3 DNA sequence: TGTGCCAGCAGCTTAGTGGGGAGACAGGAACAGCATTTT. This gives the protein CASSLVGRQEQHF.

The chain combines TRBV25-1 with TRBJ1-1; D is undetermined. This CDR3 has 11 amino acids. Germline V CDR1 and CDR2: MGHDK, SYGVNS. V lost 3 bases, J lost 1 base, and 0 bases lay in between. The CDR3: CASSENTEAFF. The CDR3 DNA reads TGTGCCAGCAGTGAGAACACTGAAGCTTTCTTT.

The gene calls are TRBV5-4 and TRBJ1-1, with 9 bases fitting TRBD1. J gave up 1 base and V 2 bases, and 3 bases lay outside the gene matches. CDR3 length: 15 residues. Germline values: CDR1 SGHNT, CDR2 YYREEE (reference sequence). The CDR3 DNA is TGTGCCAGCAGCTTTACGACAGGGGGGAACACTGAAGCTTTCTTT. Protein sequence: CASSFTTGGNTEAFF.

The rearrangement uses TRBV9 and TRBJ2-7, with 7 bases identical to TRBD1. This CDR3 region has 15 residues. V was clipped by 0 bases and J by 3 bases; unmatched bases: 6. The germline CDR1 and CDR2 sequences are SGDLS and YYNGEE. Here the CDR3 DNA reads TGTGCCAGCAGCGTAGCCCCGACAGGGAGCTACGAGCAGTACTTC. It is translated as CASSVAPTGSYEQYF.

The table lists this clone with a few counts. This chain connects TRBV5-6 to TRBJ1-6, with 8 bases matching TRBD1. This CDR3 comprises 15 residues. Germline V CDR1 and CDR2: SGHDT, YYEEEE. Germline trimming cut 0 bases from V and 4 bases from J; bases unmatched to any gene: 0. This CDR3 reads CASSLGQGYNSPLHF. For the CDR3, the DNA is TGTGCCAGCAGCTTGGGACAGGGGTATAATTCACCCCTCCACTTT.

The gene calls are TRBV7-8 and TRBJ1-1; no definite D call. This CDR3 comprises 11 residues. V lost 3 bases and J lost 9, with 8 bases in between. The V gene's germline CDR1 is SGHVS and CDR2 FQNEAQ. The CDR3 loop reads CASSLKGKAFF. The CDR3 nucleotides read TGTGCCAGCAGCTTGAAGGGAAAAGCTTTCTTT.

The J gene is TRBJ2-6, the V gene TRBV19; TRBD1 aligns across 9 bases. Germline trimming cut 4 bases from V and 0 bases from J; bases unmatched to any gene: 7. The germline CDR1 and CDR2 sequences are LNHDA and SQIVND (reference sequence). The CDR3 sequence is 18 residues long. DNA for the CDR3: TGTGCCAGTAGTAGGGAAACAGGGGGCCGCTCTGGGGCCAACGTCCTGACTTTC. Translated: CASSRETGGRSGANVLTF.

The table lists this clone with a few counts. The chain is built from TRBV28 and TRBJ1-5; TRBD1 is a possible D gene (6 bases). The V and J ends lost 3 bases and 7 bases respectively, with 16 bases between them. Germline V gives CDR1 MDHEN, CDR2 SYDVKM. There are 15 residues in the CDR3. CDR3 in amino acids: CASSFSSGAEQPQHF. CDR3 sequence (DNA): TGTGCCAGCAGTTTTTCGTCAGGGGCAGAACAGCCCCAGCATTTT.

V gene TRBV27 combines with J gene TRBJ1-2; D gene ambiguous. The CDR3 loop spans 12 amino acids. CDR1 and CDR2 from the germline V gene are MNHEY and SMNVEV (reference sequence). V gave up 10 bases and J gave up 4 bases, with 13 bases separating them. The CDR3 sequence: CATRGIFYGYTF. The CDR3 DNA reads as TGTGCCACCCGAGGGATATTCTATGGCTACACCTTC.

The J gene is TRBJ1-1, the V gene TRBV6-5; the match to TRBD1 covers 9 bases. V lost 5 bases to trimming and J lost 10 bases; unmatched junction nucleotides: 8. Germline CDR1 reads MNHEY; CDR2 reads SVGAGI. This CDR3 spans 13 amino acids. In DNA, the CDR3 is TGTGCCAGCAGTACTCAAACAGGGGGCACAGCTTTCTTT. It codes for CASSTQTGGTAFF.

The chain couples TRBV14 to TRBJ2-1, with 9 bases aligning to TRBD1. This CDR3 region has 15 residues. After removal of 2 bases from V and 3 bases from J, the junction contained 2 bases not matched to a gene. Per the germline V gene, CDR1 is SGHDN and CDR2 is FVKESK. The CDR3 DNA is TGTGCCAGCAGCCAACAGACAGGGGGCTACAATGAGCAGTTCTTC. This gives the protein CASSQQTGGYNEQFF.